What follows are 12 T cell receptor beta chains derived from one specimen sequenced in a study of blood T cell repertoires in COVID-19. Profiling relied on immunoSEQ multiplex PCR, and the TCRdb table lists in-frame clones only, not all of them. The sample holds approximately 82,000 clones, roughly 89% seen once. The material sequenced was PBMCs or T cells enriched from blood (not recorded which). The source is a woman aged 45 to 65 with acute COVID-19.

This chain uses TRBV24-1 with TRBJ2-3, with 14 bases identical to TRBD2. This CDR3 comprises 18 residues. Germline V gene lookup returns CDR1 KGHDR and CDR2 SFDVKD. After removal of 0 bases from V and 1 base from J, the junction contained 2 bases not matched to a gene. CDR3 protein: CATSDLGTSGSRTDTQYF. The CDR3 DNA sequence: TGTGCCACCAGTGATTTGGGGACTAGCGGGAGCCGCACAGATACGCAGTATTTT.

The chain links TRBV30 to TRBJ1-2; D may be TRBD1 (5 bases). Germline CDR1 reads GTSNPN; CDR2 reads SVGIG (reference sequence). Deletions cut 4 bases from V and 7 bases from J, with 16 bases between. The CDR3 contains 13 residues. The CDR3: CAWTFSRVGGYTF. In nucleotides, the CDR3 is TGTGCCTGGACTTTCAGCAGGGTCGGTGGCTACACCTTC.

This clone was detected a few times. The V and J genes are TRBV5-5 and TRBJ2-2; no clear D gene. V shed 3 bases and J shed 1 base, with 13 bases lying between them. Germline V gives CDR1 SGHKS, CDR2 YYEKEE (reference sequence). The CDR3 consists of 16 residues. The CDR3 sequence is CASSSVLAENTGELFF. In nucleotides, the CDR3 is TGTGCCAGCAGCTCGGTTCTGGCGGAGAACACCGGGGAGCTGTTTTTT.

V usage is TRBV29-1 and J usage is TRBJ1-1, with D possibly matching TRBD1 (5 bases). Germline CDR1 is SQVTM and CDR2 is ANQGSEA. V lost 4 bases and J lost 1, with 13 bases in between. CDR3 length: 14 amino acids. CDR3 region: CSVGGSFTNTEAFF. CDR3 DNA sequence: TGCAGCGTTGGGGGCAGTTTTACGAACACTGAAGCTTTCTTT.

V usage is TRBV15 and J usage is TRBJ1-4, with a tentative D call TRBD1 (5 bases). The CDR3 length is 16 residues. Germline CDR1 LNHNV, CDR2 YYDKDF (reference sequence). The V gene lost 2 bases and the J gene lost 0 bases, with 10 bases spanning the gap. This CDR3 is CATSRLGQATNEKLFF. In DNA form, the CDR3 reads TGTGCCACCAGCAGACTTGGACAAGCAACTAATGAAAAACTGTTTTTT. Based on the CDR3 plus reference TRBV15 and TRBJ1-4, the full variable domain is DAMVIQNPRYQVTQFGKPVTLSCSQTLNHNVMYWYQQKSSQAPKLLFHYYDKDFNNEADTPDNFQSRRPNTSFCFLDIRSPGLGDTAMYLCATSRLGQATNEKLFFGSGTQLSVL.

This clone appeared once. The CDR3 DNA sequence: TGTGCCACCAGCAGATCGACTAGTGCCTACCTGGATACGCAGTATTTT. Translated: CATSRSTSAYLDTQYF. The rearrangement joins TRBV15 to TRBJ2-3; D possibly corresponds to TRBD2 (6 bases). The germline V gene encodes CDR1 LNHNV and CDR2 YYDKDF (reference sequence). The CDR3 is made up of 16 amino acids. Trimming took off 2 bases at V and 6 bases at J, with 18 bases between the two ends.

V usage is TRBV5-1 and J usage is TRBJ1-2; a possible D gene is TRBD1 (6 bases). V was pared by 6 bases and J by 1 base, with 16 bases between. The CDR3 is made up of 15 amino acids. Germline V gene sequence: CDR1 SGHRS, CDR2 YFSETQ. CDR3 sequence: CASTYNPGDNYGYTF. CDR3 in DNA: TGCGCCAGCACCTACAACCCAGGGGATAACTATGGCTACACCTTC.

This rearrangement joins TRBV3-1 (or the pseudogene TRBV3-2) to TRBJ2-7; tentatively, D is TRBD2 (5 bases). Trimming pared 0 bases from V and 1 base from J, leaving 7 bases between. Per the germline V gene, CDR1 is LGHDT and CDR2 is YNNKEL (reference sequence). The CDR3 contains 14 residues. DNA of the CDR3: TGTGCCAGCAGCCAAGACAGGACTTCCTACGAGCAGTACTTC. As protein: CASSQDRTSYEQYF.

This clone was seen just once. The chain links TRBV5-8 to TRBJ2-7; 11 nucleotides match TRBD2. Trimming cost V 2 bases and J 3 bases; bases outside gene matches: 10. CDR1 is SGHTS and CDR2 is YDEGEE in the germline V gene. The CDR3 sequence is 17 residues long. The CDR3 here is CASSFHLAGGFGYEQYF. The CDR3 nucleotides read TGTGCCAGCAGCTTTCATCTAGCGGGAGGCTTTGGCTACGAGCAGTACTTC. Full variable domain (rest looked up from reference TRBV5-8 and TRBJ2-7): EAGVTQSPTHLIKTRGQQATLRCSPISGHTSVYWYQQALGLGLQFLLWYDEGEERNRGNFPPRFSGRQFPNYSSELNVNALELEDSALYLCASSFHLAGGFGYEQYFGPGTRLTVT.

The rearrangement links TRBV5-8 to TRBJ2-1; D perhaps matches TRBD2 (6 bases). Trimming removed 0 bases from V and 5 bases from J, with 15 bases in between. This CDR3 has 16 residues. In germline, CDR1 is SGHTS, CDR2 YDEGEE. Here the CDR3 reads CASSLGFTGGHNEQFF. Here the CDR3 DNA reads TGTGCCAGCAGCTTGGGCTTCACAGGAGGGCACAATGAGCAGTTCTTC. Complete variable domain (other parts from reference TRBV5-8 and TRBJ2-1): EAGVTQSPTHLIKTRGQQATLRCSPISGHTSVYWYQQALGLGLQFLLWYDEGEERNRGNFPPRFSGRQFPNYSSELNVNALELEDSALYLCASSLGFTGGHNEQFFGPGTRLTVL.

V gene TRBV7-2 combines with J gene TRBJ1-2; 11 nucleotides match TRBD1. J was trimmed by 8 bases and V by 1 base; bases with no gene match: 6. CDR3 length: 15 amino acids. Per the germline V gene, CDR1 is SGHTA and CDR2 is FQGNSA. DNA for the CDR3: TGTGCCAGCAGCTTAGATGGGGACAGGGGGAGAGGCTACACCTTC. Residues: CASSLDGDRGRGYTF.

The chain combines TRBV7-2 with TRBJ2-5; perhaps TRBD1 as D (6 bases). The CDR3 is 14 residues long. Trimming pared 2 bases from V and 2 bases from J, leaving 9 bases between. Germline lookup yields CDR1 SGHTA and CDR2 FQGNSA. CDR3 sequence (DNA): TGTGCCAGCAGCTTAACAGGGTGGCAAGAGACCCAGTACTTC. It specifies CASSLTGWQETQYF.